The 16 T cell receptor beta chains reported below all come from one sample, sequenced in a study of shared clonotypes between healthy human individuals. CD45RO-negative, CCR7-positively selected cells formed the naive CD8 fraction, excluding terminally differentiated effector memory CD45RA+ cells. Profiled with immunoSEQ multiplex PCR; TCRdb holds only in-frame clones, not every one. This sample has around 2,000,000 clones; about 95% occur once, and the top ten carry about 1.1%. Sequenced: naive CD8+ T cells sorted from blood. The source is a man younger than 35 in good health.

A single count supports this clone. The gene calls are TRBV27 and TRBJ2-4; perhaps D is TRBD1 or TRBD2 (6 bases each). The V and J ends lost 6 bases and 8 bases respectively, with 14 bases between them. CDR3 length equals 13 residues. Germline CDR1 MNHEY, CDR2 SMNVEV (reference sequence). CDR3 amino acids: CASRGTGADIQYF. For the CDR3, the DNA is TGTGCCAGCAGGGGGACGGGGGCAGACATTCAGTACTTC.

About this clone itself: Other DNA sequences in the sample encode the same CDR3. This sequence joins TRBV9 and TRBJ2-3; D not certain. Germline V lookup: CDR1 SGDLS, CDR2 YYNGEE. The germline V and J ends were trimmed by 0 bases and 4 bases, with 6 bases remaining between them. CDR3 length equals 13 residues. DNA of the CDR3: TGTGCCAGCAGCGTAGTTAGCTCAGATACGCAGTATTTT. This codes for CASSVVSSDTQYF.

This chain joins TRBV11-3 and TRBJ2-5, with D possibly called TRBD1 or TRBD2 (6 bases each). Looked up from germline, CDR1 is SGHNT and CDR2 is YENEEA. The CDR3 extends over 13 amino acids. Trimming cost V 5 bases and J 4 bases, with 11 bases left between them. The CDR3 DNA reads TGTGCCAGCAGCCGAGGGGGGACAGAGACCCAGTACTTC. Amino acid sequence: CASSRGGTETQYF.

This clone appeared a single time. The CDR3 sequence is CASSLAGRTGEAFF. The DNA of the CDR3 is TGTGCCAGCAGCTTGGCAGGCCGAACGGGTGAAGCTTTCTTT. The rearrangement links TRBV5-4 to TRBJ1-1; no clear D. Trimming took 0 bases from V and 7 from J, leaving 13 bases between them. The germline V gene has CDR1 SGHNT and CDR2 YYREEE (reference sequence). The CDR3 sequence is 14 residues long.

The V call is TRBV15, the J call TRBJ1-1, with a possible D match to TRBD1 (6 bases). Germline CDR1 and CDR2: LNHNV and YYDKDF (reference sequence). Trimming removed 5 bases from V and 3 bases from J, with 13 bases in between. The CDR3 extends over 14 amino acids. The CDR3 sequence is CATSGSRGHTEAFF. DNA for the CDR3: TGTGCCACCAGCGGGAGTCGGGGGCACACTGAAGCTTTCTTT.

The gene calls are TRBV6-5 and TRBJ2-3; perhaps TRBD1 as D (5 bases). Between the trimmed V and J ends, which lost 6 bases and 3 bases, there was a span of 13 bases. The CDR3 length is 14 residues. The V gene's germline CDR1 is MNHEY and CDR2 SVGAGI. The chain's CDR3 is CASRPETVTDTQYF. CDR3 sequence (DNA): TGTGCCAGCAGGCCCGAGACAGTAACAGATACGCAGTATTTT.

The chain carries TRBV18 and TRBJ1-5; 7 bases are shared with TRBD1. This CDR3 region has 15 residues. Trimming took 6 bases from V and 8 from J; bases not matched to a gene: 13. Looked up from germline, CDR1 is KGHSH and CDR2 is LQKENI. The CDR3 loop reads CASSPSTGAIKPQHF. As DNA, the CDR3 is TGTGCCAGCTCGCCATCAACAGGGGCGATTAAGCCCCAGCATTTT.

The rearrangement joins TRBV27 to TRBJ1-2; D is undetermined. V was cut by 0 bases and J by 3 bases, with 11 bases left in between. Germline assignment: CDR1 MNHEY and CDR2 SMNVEV (reference sequence). This CDR3 region has 15 residues. In DNA form, the CDR3 reads TGTGCCAGCAGTTTATCGGGCGGCGTCTACTATGGCTACACCTTC. Its translation is CASSLSGGVYYGYTF.

The chain combines TRBV2 with TRBJ1-3; possibly TRBD1 for D (5 bases). Trimming left V 9 bases short and J 3 bases short, with 12 bases between. In germline, CDR1 is SNHLY, CDR2 FYNNEI. This CDR3 has 13 amino acids. The CDR3 DNA reads as TGTGCCAGTATGGTGGGGGTTGGAAACACCATATATTTT. Translating gives CASMVGVGNTIYF. The variable domain in full, completed from reference TRBV2 and TRBJ1-3, reads EPEVTQTPSHQVTQMGQEVILRCVPISNHLYFYWYRQILGQKVEFLVSFYNNEISEKSEIFDDQFSVERPDGSNFTLKIRSTKLEDSAMYFCASMVGVGNTIYFGEGSWLTVV.

The J gene is TRBJ2-1, the V gene TRBV19; TRBD2 agrees at 13 bases. This CDR3 has 15 residues. J was trimmed by 3 bases and V by 9 bases; bases with no gene match: 5. Germline lookup yields CDR1 LNHDA and CDR2 SQIVND (reference sequence). CDR3 region: CASHGLAGVYNEQFF. The CDR3 bases are TGTGCCAGCCACGGACTAGCGGGAGTCTACAATGAGCAGTTCTTC.

This clone was detected only once. The chain couples TRBV5-1 to TRBJ1-1; 7 nucleotides match TRBD1. The trim removed 4 bases at V and 0 bases at J, leaving 18 bases unmatched. CDR3 length: 19 residues. Germline V gives CDR1 SGHRS, CDR2 YFSETQ. The CDR3 loop is CASSPNIIRGHHMNTEAFF. As DNA, the CDR3 is TGCGCCAGCAGCCCTAACATTATAAGGGGGCACCACATGAACACTGAAGCTTTCTTT.

The rearrangement links TRBV11-2 to TRBJ2-7, with D unclear. V was clipped by 3 bases and J by 1 base, with 7 bases between them. Germline V CDR1 and CDR2: SGHAT, FQNNGV. The CDR3 is 13 residues long. CDR3 coding DNA: TGTGCCAGCAGCTTGATCAGATCCTACGAGCAGTACTTC. Its translation is CASSLIRSYEQYF.

The J gene is TRBJ2-7, the V gene TRBV4-1; D gene uncertain. This CDR3 is 13 amino acids long. Germline V CDR1 and CDR2: MGHRA, YSYEKL. Trimming removed 4 bases at V and 2 bases at J, with 9 bases between. In nucleotides, the CDR3 is TGCGCCAGCAGCCCCCTGGATGCCTACGAGCAGTACTTC. It is translated as CASSPLDAYEQYF.

As to this clone: This could be a read error, since a much larger clone is one nucleotide away. Other DNA sequences in this specimen translate into the identical CDR3. The chain recombines TRBV27 with TRBJ2-7, with TRBD1 matching 7 bases. Germline CDR1 MNHEY, CDR2 SMNVEV (reference sequence). V shed 4 bases and J 3 bases; nucleotides not matched to a gene: 3. This CDR3 region has 13 residues. The CDR3 here is CASSYRQGYEQYF. In DNA, the CDR3 is TGTGCCAGCAGTTACAGACAGGGCTACGAGCAGTACTTC.

The chain's CDR3 is CASIDDRVECSVTEAFF. The CDR3, as DNA: TGTGCCAGCATCGACGACAGGGTTGAATGCTCCGTCACTGAAGCTTTCTTT. V and J are TRBV21-1 and TRBJ1-1; the DNA was not used to check the table's D call, TRBD1. TRBV21-1 is an annotated pseudogene. The length of the CDR3 is 17 residues.

This clone appeared once. This chain links TRBV9 with TRBJ2-2; D ambiguous. The CDR3 extends over 17 amino acids. Germline CDR1 and CDR2: SGDLS and YYNGEE. V was pared by 2 bases and J by 0 bases, with 14 bases between. In nucleotides, the CDR3 is TGTGCCAGCAGCGTCACTTCCTCCGATCCGAACACCGGGGAGCTGTTTTTT. Translating gives CASSVTSSDPNTGELFF.